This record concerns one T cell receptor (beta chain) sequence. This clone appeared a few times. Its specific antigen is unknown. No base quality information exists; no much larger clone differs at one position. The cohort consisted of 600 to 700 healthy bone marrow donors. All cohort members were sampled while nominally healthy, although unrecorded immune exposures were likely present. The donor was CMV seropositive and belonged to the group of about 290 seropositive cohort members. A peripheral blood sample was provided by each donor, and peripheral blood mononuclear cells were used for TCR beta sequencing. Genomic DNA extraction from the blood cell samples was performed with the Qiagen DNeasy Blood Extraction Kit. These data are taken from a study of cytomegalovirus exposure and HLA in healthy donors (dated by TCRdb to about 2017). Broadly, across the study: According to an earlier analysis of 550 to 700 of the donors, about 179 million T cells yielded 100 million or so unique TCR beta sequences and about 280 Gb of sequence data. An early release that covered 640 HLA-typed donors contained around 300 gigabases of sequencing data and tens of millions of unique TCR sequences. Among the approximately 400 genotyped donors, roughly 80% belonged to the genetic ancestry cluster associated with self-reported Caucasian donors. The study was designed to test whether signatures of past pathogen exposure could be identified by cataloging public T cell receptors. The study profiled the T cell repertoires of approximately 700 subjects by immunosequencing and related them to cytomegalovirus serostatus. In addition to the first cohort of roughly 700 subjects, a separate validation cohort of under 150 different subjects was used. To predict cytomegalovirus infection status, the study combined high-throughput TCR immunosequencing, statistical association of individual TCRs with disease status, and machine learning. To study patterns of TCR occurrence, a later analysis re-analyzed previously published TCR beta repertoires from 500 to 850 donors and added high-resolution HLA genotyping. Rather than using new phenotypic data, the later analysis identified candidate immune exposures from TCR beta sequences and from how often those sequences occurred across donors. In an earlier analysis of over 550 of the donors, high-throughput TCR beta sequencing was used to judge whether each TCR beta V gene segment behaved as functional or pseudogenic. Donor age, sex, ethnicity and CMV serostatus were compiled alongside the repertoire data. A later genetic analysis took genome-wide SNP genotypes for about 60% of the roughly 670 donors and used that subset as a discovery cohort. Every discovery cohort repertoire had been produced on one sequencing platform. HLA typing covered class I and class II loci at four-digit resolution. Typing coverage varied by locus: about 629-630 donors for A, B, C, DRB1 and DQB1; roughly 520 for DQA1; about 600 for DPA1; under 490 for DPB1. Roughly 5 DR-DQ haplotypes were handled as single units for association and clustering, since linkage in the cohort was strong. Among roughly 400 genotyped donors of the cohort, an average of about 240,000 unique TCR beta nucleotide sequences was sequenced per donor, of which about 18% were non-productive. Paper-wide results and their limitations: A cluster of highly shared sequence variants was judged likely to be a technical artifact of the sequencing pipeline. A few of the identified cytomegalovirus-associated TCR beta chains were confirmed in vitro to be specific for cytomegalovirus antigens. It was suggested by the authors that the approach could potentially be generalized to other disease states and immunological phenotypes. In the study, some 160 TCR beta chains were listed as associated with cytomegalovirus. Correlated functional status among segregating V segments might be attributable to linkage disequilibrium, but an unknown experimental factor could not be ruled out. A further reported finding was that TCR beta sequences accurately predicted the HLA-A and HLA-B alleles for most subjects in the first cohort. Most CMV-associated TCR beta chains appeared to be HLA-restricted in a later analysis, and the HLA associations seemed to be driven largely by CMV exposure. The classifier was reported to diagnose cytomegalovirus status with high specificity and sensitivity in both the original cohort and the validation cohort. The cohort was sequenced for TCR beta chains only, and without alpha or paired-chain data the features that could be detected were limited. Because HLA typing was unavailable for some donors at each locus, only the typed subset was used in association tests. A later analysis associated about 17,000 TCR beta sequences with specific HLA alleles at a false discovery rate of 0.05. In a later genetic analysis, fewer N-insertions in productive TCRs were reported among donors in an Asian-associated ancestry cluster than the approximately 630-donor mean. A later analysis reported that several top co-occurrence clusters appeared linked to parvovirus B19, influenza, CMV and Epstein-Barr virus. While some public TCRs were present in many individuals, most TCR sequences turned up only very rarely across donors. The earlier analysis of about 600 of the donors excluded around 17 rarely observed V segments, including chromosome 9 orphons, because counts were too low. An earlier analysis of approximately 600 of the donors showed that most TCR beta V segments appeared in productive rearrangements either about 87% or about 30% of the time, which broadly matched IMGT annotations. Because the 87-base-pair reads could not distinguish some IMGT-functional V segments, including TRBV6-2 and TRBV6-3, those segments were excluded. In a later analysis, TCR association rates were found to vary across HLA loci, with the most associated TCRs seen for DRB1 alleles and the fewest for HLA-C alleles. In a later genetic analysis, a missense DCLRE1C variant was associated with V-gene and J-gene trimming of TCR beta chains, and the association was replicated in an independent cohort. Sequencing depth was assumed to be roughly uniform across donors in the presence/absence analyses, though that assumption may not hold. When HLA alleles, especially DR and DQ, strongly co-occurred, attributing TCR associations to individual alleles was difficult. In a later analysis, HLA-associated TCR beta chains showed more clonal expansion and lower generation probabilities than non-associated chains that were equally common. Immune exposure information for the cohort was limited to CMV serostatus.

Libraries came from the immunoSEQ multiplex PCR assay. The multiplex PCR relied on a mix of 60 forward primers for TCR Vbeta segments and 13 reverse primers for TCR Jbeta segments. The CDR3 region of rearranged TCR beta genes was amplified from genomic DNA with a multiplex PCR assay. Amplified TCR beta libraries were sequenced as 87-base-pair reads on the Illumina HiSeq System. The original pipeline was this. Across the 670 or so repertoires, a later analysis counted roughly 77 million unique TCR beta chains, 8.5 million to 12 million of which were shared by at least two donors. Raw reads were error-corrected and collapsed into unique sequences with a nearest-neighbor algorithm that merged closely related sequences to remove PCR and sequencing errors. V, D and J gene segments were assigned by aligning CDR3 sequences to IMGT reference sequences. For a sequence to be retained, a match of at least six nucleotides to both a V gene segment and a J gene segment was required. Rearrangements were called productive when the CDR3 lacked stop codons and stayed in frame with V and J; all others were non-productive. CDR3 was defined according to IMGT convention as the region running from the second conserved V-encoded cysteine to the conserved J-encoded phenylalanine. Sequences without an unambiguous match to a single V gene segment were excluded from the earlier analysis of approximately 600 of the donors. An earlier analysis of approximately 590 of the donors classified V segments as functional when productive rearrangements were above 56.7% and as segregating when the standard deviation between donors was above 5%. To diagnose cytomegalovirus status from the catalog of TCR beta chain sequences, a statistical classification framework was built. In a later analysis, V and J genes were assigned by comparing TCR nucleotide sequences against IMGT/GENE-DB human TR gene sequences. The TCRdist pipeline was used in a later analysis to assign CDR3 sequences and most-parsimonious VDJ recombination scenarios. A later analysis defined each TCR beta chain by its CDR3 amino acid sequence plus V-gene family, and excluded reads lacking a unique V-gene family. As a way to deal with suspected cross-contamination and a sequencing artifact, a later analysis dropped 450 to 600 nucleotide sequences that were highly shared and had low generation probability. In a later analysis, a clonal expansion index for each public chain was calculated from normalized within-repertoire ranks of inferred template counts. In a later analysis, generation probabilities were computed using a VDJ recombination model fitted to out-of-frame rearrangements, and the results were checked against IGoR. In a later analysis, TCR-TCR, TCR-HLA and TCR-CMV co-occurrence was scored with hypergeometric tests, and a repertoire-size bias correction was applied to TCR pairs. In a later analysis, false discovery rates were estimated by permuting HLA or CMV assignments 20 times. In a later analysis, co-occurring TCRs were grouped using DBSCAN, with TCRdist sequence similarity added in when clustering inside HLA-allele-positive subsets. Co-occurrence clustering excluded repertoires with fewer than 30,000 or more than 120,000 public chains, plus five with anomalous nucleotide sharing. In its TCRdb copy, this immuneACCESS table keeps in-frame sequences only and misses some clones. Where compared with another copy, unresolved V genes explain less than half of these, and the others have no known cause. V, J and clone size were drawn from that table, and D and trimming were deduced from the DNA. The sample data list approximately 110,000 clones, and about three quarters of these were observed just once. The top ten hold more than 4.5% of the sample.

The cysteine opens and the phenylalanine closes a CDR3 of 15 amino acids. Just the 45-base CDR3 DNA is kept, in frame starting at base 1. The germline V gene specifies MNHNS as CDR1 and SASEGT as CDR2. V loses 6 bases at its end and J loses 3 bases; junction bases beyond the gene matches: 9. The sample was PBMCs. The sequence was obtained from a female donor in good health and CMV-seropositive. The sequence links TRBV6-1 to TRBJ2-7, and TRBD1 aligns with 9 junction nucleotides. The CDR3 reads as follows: CASRGSGQGFYEQYF. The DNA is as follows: TGTGCCAGCAGGGGATCGGGACAGGGATTCTACGAGCAGTACTTC.